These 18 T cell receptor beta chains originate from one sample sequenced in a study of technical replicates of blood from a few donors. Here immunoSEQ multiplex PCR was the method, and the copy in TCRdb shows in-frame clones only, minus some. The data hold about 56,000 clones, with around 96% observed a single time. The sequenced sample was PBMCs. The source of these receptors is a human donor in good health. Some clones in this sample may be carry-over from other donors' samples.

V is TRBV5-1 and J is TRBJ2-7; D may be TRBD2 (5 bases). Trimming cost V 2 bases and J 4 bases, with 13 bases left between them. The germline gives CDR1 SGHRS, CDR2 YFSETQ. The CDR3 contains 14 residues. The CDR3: CASSFEGVGYEQYF. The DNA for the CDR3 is TGCGCCAGCAGCTTCGAGGGAGTGGGATACGAGCAGTACTTC. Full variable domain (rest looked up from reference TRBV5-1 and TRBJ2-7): KAGVTQTPRYLIKTRGQQVTLSCSPISGHRSVSWYQQTPGQGLQFLFEYFSETQRNKGNFPGRFSGRQFSNSRSEMNVSTLELGDSALYLCASSFEGVGYEQYFGPGTRLTVT.

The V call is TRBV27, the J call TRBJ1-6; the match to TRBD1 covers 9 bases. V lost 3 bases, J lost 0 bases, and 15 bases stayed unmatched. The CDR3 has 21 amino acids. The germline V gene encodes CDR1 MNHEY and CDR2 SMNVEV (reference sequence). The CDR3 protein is CASSFHRDRVARSSYNSPLHF. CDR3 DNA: TGTGCCAGCAGTTTTCATAGGGACAGGGTAGCCCGGAGCTCCTATAATTCACCCCTCCACTTT.

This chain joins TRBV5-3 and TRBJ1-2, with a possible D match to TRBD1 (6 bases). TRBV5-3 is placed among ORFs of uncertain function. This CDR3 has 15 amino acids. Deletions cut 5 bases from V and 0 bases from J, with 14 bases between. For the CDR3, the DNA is TGTGCCAGAAGAAAGGGGGACGGGGCTAACTATGGCTACACCTTC. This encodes CARRKGDGANYGYTF.

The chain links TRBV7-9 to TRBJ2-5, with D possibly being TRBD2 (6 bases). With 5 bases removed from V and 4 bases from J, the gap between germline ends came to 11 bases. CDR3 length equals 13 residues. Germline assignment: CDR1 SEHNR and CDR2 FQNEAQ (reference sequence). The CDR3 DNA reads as TGTGCCAGCAGCCGACTAGTCGGAGAGACCCAGTACTTC. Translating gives CASSRLVGETQYF.

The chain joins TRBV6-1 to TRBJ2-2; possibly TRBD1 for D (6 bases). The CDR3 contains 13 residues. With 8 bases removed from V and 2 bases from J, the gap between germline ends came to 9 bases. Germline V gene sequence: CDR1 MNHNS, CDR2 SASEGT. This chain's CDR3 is CASGDTNTGELFF. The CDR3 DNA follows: TGTGCCAGCGGGGACACTAACACCGGGGAGCTGTTTTTT.

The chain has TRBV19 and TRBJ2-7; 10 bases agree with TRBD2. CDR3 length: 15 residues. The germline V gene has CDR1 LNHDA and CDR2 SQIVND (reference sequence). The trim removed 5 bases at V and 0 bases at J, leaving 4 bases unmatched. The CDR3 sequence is CASSPTSGDSYEQYF. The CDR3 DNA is TGTGCCAGTAGTCCTACTAGCGGGGACTCCTACGAGCAGTACTTC. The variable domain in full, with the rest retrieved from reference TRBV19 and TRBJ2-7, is DGGITQSPKYLFRKEGQNVTLSCEQNLNHDAMYWYRQDPGQGLRLIYYSQIVNDFQKGDIAEGYSVSREKKESFPLTVTSAQKNPTAFYLCASSPTSGDSYEQYFGPGTRLTVT.

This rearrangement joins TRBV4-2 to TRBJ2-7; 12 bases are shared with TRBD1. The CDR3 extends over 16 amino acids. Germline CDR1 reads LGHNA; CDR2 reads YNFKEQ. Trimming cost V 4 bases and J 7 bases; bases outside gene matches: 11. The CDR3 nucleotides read TGTGCCAGCAGCCGCACGGGGACAGGGGGCATTGAAGAGCAGTACTTC. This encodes CASSRTGTGGIEEQYF.

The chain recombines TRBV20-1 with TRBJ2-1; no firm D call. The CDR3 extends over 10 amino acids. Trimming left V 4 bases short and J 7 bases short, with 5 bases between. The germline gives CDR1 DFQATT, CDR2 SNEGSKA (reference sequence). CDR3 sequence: CSATSNEQFF. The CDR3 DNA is TGCAGTGCTACCAGTAATGAGCAGTTCTTC.

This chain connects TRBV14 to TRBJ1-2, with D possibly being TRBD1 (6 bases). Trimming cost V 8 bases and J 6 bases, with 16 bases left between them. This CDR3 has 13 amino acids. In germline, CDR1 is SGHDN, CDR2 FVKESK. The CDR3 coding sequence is TGTGCCAGCCGCTCCGTGGGGGCGAATGGCTACACCTTC. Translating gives CASRSVGANGYTF.

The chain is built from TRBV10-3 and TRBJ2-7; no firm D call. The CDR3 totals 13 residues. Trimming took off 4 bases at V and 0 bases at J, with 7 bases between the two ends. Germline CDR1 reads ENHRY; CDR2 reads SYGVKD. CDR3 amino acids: CAISGVGSYEQYF. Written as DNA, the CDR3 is TGTGCCATCAGTGGAGTCGGCTCCTACGAGCAGTACTTC.

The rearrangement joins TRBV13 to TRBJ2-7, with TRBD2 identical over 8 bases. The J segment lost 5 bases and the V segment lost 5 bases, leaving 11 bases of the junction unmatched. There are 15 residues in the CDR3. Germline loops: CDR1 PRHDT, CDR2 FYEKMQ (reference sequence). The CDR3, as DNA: TGTGCCAGCAGCACCAAGCTAGCGGGCGTTGACGAGCAGTACTTC. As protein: CASSTKLAGVDEQYF.

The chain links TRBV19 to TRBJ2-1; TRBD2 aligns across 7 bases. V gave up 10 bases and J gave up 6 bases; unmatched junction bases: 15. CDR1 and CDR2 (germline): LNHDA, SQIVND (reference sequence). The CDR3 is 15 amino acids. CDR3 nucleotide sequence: TGTGCCACCGTCGAGGCGGGAGCGGTTGGCAATGAGCAGTTCTTC. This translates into CATVEAGAVGNEQFF.

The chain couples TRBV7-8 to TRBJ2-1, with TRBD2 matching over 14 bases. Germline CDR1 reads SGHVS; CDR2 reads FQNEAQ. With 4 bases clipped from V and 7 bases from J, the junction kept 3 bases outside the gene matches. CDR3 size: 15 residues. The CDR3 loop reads CASSSTSGRGNEQFF. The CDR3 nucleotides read TGTGCCAGCAGCTCGACTAGCGGGAGGGGAAATGAGCAGTTCTTC.

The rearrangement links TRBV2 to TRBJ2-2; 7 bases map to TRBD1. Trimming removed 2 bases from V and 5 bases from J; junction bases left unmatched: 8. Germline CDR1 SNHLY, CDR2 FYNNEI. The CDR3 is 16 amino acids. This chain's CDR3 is CASSERRGQGTGELFF. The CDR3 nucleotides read TGTGCCAGCAGTGAAAGAAGGGGGCAAGGTACCGGGGAGCTGTTTTTT.

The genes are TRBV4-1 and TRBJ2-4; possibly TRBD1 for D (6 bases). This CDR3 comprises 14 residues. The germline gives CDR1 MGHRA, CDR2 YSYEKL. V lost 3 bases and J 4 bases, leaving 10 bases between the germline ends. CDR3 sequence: CASSHWDTKNIQYF. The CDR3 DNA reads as TGCGCCAGCAGCCATTGGGACACTAAAAACATTCAGTACTTC.

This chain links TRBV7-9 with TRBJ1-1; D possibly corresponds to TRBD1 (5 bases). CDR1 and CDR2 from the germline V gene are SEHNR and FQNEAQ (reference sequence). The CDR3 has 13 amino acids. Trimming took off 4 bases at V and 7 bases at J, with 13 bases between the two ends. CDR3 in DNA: TGTGCCAGCAGCTCAAAGACAGCATTTGAAGCTTTCTTT. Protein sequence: CASSSKTAFEAFF. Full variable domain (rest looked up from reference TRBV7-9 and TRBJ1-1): DTGVSQNPRHKITKRGQNVTFRCDPISEHNRLYWYRQTLGQGPEFLTYFQNEAQLEKSRLLSDRFSAERPKGSFSTLEIQRTEQGDSAMYLCASSSKTAFEAFFGQGTRLTVV.

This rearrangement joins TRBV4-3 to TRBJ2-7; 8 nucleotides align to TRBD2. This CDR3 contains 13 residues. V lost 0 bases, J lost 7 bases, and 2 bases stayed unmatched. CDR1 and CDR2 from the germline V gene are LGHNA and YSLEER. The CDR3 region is CASSQELAGEQYF. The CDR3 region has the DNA TGCGCCAGCAGCCAAGAGCTAGCGGGTGAGCAGTACTTC.

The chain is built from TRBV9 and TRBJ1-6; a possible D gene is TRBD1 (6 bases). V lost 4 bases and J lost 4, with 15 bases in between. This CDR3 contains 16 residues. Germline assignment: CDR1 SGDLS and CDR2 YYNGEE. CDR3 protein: CASSLAEGGYNSPLHF. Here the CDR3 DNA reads TGTGCCAGCAGCCTTGCAGAGGGGGGGTATAATTCACCCCTCCACTTT.